This passage covers 22 T cell receptor beta chains from one sample sequenced in a study of blood T cell repertoires in COVID-19. Here immunoSEQ multiplex PCR was the method, and the copy in TCRdb shows in-frame clones only, minus some. The sample has around 250,000 clones, about 88% seen once. The sample was PBMCs or T cells enriched from blood (not recorded which). The receptors shown here come from a woman between 50 and 59 years old who had been exposed to COVID-19.

Here the CDR3 reads CASSLSGLVNNEQFF. The CDR3 DNA reads as TGTGCCAGCAGCTTATCAGGTCTGGTGAACAATGAGCAGTTCTTC. The J gene is TRBJ2-1, the V gene TRBV7-2; D gene uncertain. This CDR3 comprises 15 residues. Trimming took off 2 bases at V and 5 bases at J, with 13 bases between the two ends. Germline V gene data show CDR1 as SGHTA and CDR2 as FQGNSA.

The genes are TRBV3-1 (or the pseudogene TRBV3-2) and TRBJ2-2, with 7 bases aligning to TRBD2. Germline CDR1 and CDR2: LGHDT and YNNKEL (reference sequence). The CDR3 contains 15 residues. J was trimmed by 7 bases and V by 4 bases; bases with no gene match: 9. CDR3 region: CASSPDSGVIGELFF. Written as DNA, the CDR3 is TGTGCCAGCAGCCCAGACAGCGGGGTAATCGGGGAGCTGTTTTTT.

The genes are TRBV7-9 and TRBJ2-7, with D possibly matching TRBD2 (6 bases). This CDR3 contains 16 residues. Trimming took off 4 bases at V and 4 bases at J, with 20 bases between the two ends. Germline CDR1 reads SEHNR; CDR2 reads FQNEAQ (reference sequence). CDR3 loop: CASSWRETRAPYEQYF. The CDR3 DNA follows: TGTGCCAGCAGCTGGAGGGAGACTAGAGCGCCGTACGAGCAGTACTTC.

The chain combines TRBV7-8 with TRBJ1-2, with D possibly TRBD1 on 5 matching bases. The CDR3 loop spans 13 amino acids. Germline CDR1 reads SGHVS; CDR2 reads FQNEAQ. Deletions cut 3 bases from V and 6 bases from J, with 11 bases between. The CDR3 is CASSFRGDHGYTF. Written as DNA, the CDR3 is TGTGCCAGCAGCTTCCGGGGGGACCATGGCTACACCTTC.

This clone was counted a single time. The rearrangement uses TRBV19 and TRBJ1-1, with D perhaps TRBD1 (6 bases). This CDR3 spans 15 amino acids. With 2 bases removed from V and 3 bases from J, the gap between germline ends came to 13 bases. Germline values: CDR1 LNHDA, CDR2 SQIVND (reference sequence). CDR3 coding DNA: TGTGCCAGTAGTATATGGGGGCTCGGGGACACTGAAGCTTTCTTT. Amino acid sequence: CASSIWGLGDTEAFF. The complete variable domain, with remaining parts taken from reference TRBV19 and TRBJ1-1, reads DGGITQSPKYLFRKEGQNVTLSCEQNLNHDAMYWYRQDPGQGLRLIYYSQIVNDFQKGDIAEGYSVSREKKESFPLTVTSAQKNPTAFYLCASSIWGLGDTEAFFGQGTRLTVV.

The CDR3 here is CASSPRGGAQHF. The CDR3, as DNA: TGTGCCAGTAGTCCCAGAGGGGGGGCCCAGCATTTT. The chain recombines TRBV19 with TRBJ1-5; D is possibly TRBD1 (6 bases). V was pared by 5 bases and J by 11 bases, with 13 bases between. The germline V gene has CDR1 LNHDA and CDR2 SQIVND (reference sequence). CDR3 length: 12 amino acids.

This clone has only one observation. The chain links TRBV19 to TRBJ2-5; 9 positions match TRBD1. The V gene end was trimmed by 3 bases and the J gene end by 5 bases; junction bases not matched to a gene: 4. This CDR3 has 14 amino acids. Germline-derived CDR1 and CDR2 are LNHDA and SQIVND (reference sequence). CDR3 sequence reads: CASSIDGTGETQYF. The CDR3 DNA follows: TGTGCCAGTAGTATCGACGGGACAGGGGAGACCCAGTACTTC.

V is TRBV2 and J is TRBJ1-5; maybe TRBD1 (5 bases). Germline V gene lookup returns CDR1 SNHLY and CDR2 FYNNEI. Trimming took 2 bases from V and 6 from J, leaving 14 bases between them. The CDR3 consists of 15 residues. CDR3 sequence (DNA): TGTGCCAGCAGTGAACAGGGTCGTTTGCGTCAGCCCCAGCATTTT. This codes for CASSEQGRLRQPQHF.

To note about this clone: A read error may produce the germline difference seen at one junction end. The chain is built from TRBV19 and TRBJ2-1; 7 bases are shared with TRBD1. This CDR3 has 16 residues. CDR1 LNHDA and CDR2 SQIVND come from the germline V gene (reference sequence). CDR3 in amino acids: CASSVEGQRSYNEQFF. CDR3 nucleotides: TGTGCCAGTAGTGTAGAGGGACAGCGATCCTACAATGAGCAGTTCTTC. Variable domain in full (rest from reference TRBV19 and TRBJ2-1): DGGITQSPKYLFRKEGQNVTLSCEQNLNHDAMYWYRQDPGQGLRLIYYSQIVNDFQKGDIAEGYSVSREKKESFPLTVTSAQKNPTAFYLCASSVEGQRSYNEQFFGPGTRLTVL.

The chain carries TRBV6-5 and TRBJ1-1; 9 bases map to TRBD1. V shed 6 bases and J 0 bases; nucleotides not matched to a gene: 2. Per germline, CDR1 MNHEY and CDR2 SVGAGI. There are 14 residues in the CDR3. The CDR3 DNA sequence: TGTGCCAGCAGGGGGACAGGGATGAACACTGAAGCTTTCTTT. Amino acid sequence: CASRGTGMNTEAFF.

The rearrangement joins TRBV5-1 to TRBJ2-2; TRBD2 matches 9 bases. This CDR3 region has 17 residues. Trimming took 0 bases from V and 4 from J; bases not matched to a gene: 7. Germline V gene lookup returns CDR1 SGHRS and CDR2 YFSETQ. This chain's CDR3 is CASSLVGTSSVTGELFF. CDR3 in DNA: TGCGCCAGCAGCTTGGTCGGGACTAGCTCGGTCACCGGGGAGCTGTTTTTT. Drawing the rest from reference TRBV5-1 and TRBJ2-2, the complete variable domain is KAGVTQTPRYLIKTRGQQVTLSCSPISGHRSVSWYQQTPGQGLQFLFEYFSETQRNKGNFPGRFSGRQFSNSRSEMNVSTLELGDSALYLCASSLVGTSSVTGELFFGEGSRLTVL.

The chain carries TRBV4-1 and TRBJ1-5, with D tentatively TRBD1 (6 bases). Between the trimmed V and J ends, which lost 2 bases and 7 bases, there was a span of 24 bases. This CDR3 is 18 amino acids long. The V gene's germline CDR1 is MGHRA and CDR2 YSYEKL. The CDR3 coding sequence is TGCGCCAGCAGCCAAACCCTCACCCAACCAGGGGCGAGGCAGCCCCAGCATTTT. Encoded protein: CASSQTLTQPGARQPQHF.

This rearrangement joins TRBV19 to TRBJ2-5, with 8 nucleotides matching TRBD2. Trimming took 5 bases from V and 4 from J; bases not matched to a gene: 12. CDR1 and CDR2 (germline): LNHDA, SQIVND (reference sequence). The CDR3 has 16 residues. The CDR3, as DNA: TGTGCCAGTAGTGTGTCAGCGGGGGTAGCTGGAGAGACCCAGTACTTC. This codes for CASSVSAGVAGETQYF.

This chain links TRBV9 with TRBJ2-7; 9 positions agree with TRBD2. CDR3 length: 15 residues. The trim removed 0 bases at V and 3 bases at J, leaving 4 bases unmatched. Germline V gives CDR1 SGDLS, CDR2 YYNGEE. CDR3 in DNA: TGTGCCAGCAGCGTAGAAGCGGGGGGAGTCTACGAGCAGTACTTC. It specifies CASSVEAGGVYEQYF.

The V call is TRBV6-5, the J call TRBJ1-2, with D unclear. The V and J ends lost 0 bases and 4 bases respectively, with 15 bases between them. This CDR3 is 16 amino acids long. Germline V CDR1 and CDR2: MNHEY, SVGAGI. CDR3 DNA: TGTGCCAGCAGTTACTCCATGGGGAGGAGGGTCTATGGCTACACCTTC. Translation: CASSYSMGRRVYGYTF.

The rearrangement uses TRBV19 and TRBJ2-2, with no clear D. The V gene's germline CDR1 is LNHDA and CDR2 SQIVND (reference sequence). Trimming left V 7 bases short and J 2 bases short, with 17 bases between. This CDR3 contains 16 residues. In nucleotides, the CDR3 is TGTGCCAGTAATATTAAGCTCTTAACCAACACCGGGGAGCTGTTTTTT. Translation: CASNIKLLTNTGELFF.

This chain links TRBV28 with TRBJ2-7; 7 bases line up with TRBD1. The V and J ends lost 6 bases and 2 bases, in that order; junction bases with no gene match: 7. The CDR3 is made up of 14 amino acids. CDR1 and CDR2 from the germline V gene are MDHEN and SYDVKM. In nucleotides, the CDR3 is TGTGCCAGCAGCATAGAGACAGGGACCTACGAGCAGTACTTC. Protein sequence: CASSIETGTYEQYF. Full variable domain (remainder filled in from reference TRBV28 and TRBJ2-7): DVKVTQSSRYLVKRTGEKVFLECVQDMDHENMFWYRQDPGLGLRLIYFSYDVKMKEKGDIPEGYSVSREKKERFSLILESASTNQTSMYLCASSIETGTYEQYFGPGTRLTVT.

About this clone: A read error may account for a junction end that differs from germline. The CDR3 spells CASTLTGEAFF. As DNA, the CDR3 is TGTGCCAGCACTTTAACAGGTGAAGCTTTCTTT. This chain joins TRBV28 and TRBJ1-1, with a weak D call TRBD1 (5 bases). Germline assignment: CDR1 MDHEN and CDR2 SYDVKM. The CDR3 sequence is 11 residues long.

This chain joins TRBV5-4 and TRBJ1-6, with TRBD1 as a possible D gene (5 bases). The CDR3 length is 14 residues. V gave up 4 bases and J gave up 8 bases, with 13 bases separating them. Germline V gene sequence: CDR1 SGHNT, CDR2 YYREEE (reference sequence). CDR3 sequence: CASSGGLGDSPLHF. The DNA of the CDR3 is TGTGCCAGCAGCGGTGGGCTAGGGGATTCACCCCTCCACTTT.

The V gene is TRBV19, the J gene TRBJ1-2; 9 bases map to TRBD1. Germline V CDR1 and CDR2: LNHDA, SQIVND (reference sequence). The V and J ends lost 4 bases and 8 bases, in that order; junction bases with no gene match: 11. CDR3 length: 15 residues. CDR3 DNA: TGTGCCAGTAGTACCACCACAGGGGGCGAGAGCGGCTACACCTTC. Translating gives CASSTTTGGESGYTF.

This sequence joins TRBV6-5 and TRBJ1-5, with D possibly TRBD1 on 6 matching bases. The V end was cut by 5 bases, the J end by 7 bases, with 15 bases between. The germline gives CDR1 MNHEY, CDR2 SVGAGI. This CDR3 contains 14 residues. CDR3 residues: CASSHHRVEQPQHF. DNA of the CDR3: TGTGCCAGCAGTCACCACAGGGTTGAACAGCCCCAGCATTTT.

This sequence joins TRBV19 and TRBJ2-3, with a possible D match to TRBD1 (5 bases). This CDR3 has 14 amino acids. The germline V gene encodes CDR1 LNHDA and CDR2 SQIVND (reference sequence). V was clipped by 5 bases and J by 2 bases, with 11 bases between them. CDR3 DNA sequence: TGTGCCAGTAGTTTCGGACAACCCACAGATACGCAGTATTTT. It translates to CASSFGQPTDTQYF.